The 26 T cell receptor beta chains in this list originate from one sample, sequenced in a study of T cells in Graves' hyperthyroidism and ophthalmopathy. It was RNA transcripts that yielded the amplified TCR beta CDR3 regions. The HTBI primer set drove a first-round RT-PCR of the TCR CDR3. From the multiplex PCR reads, TCRdb called clonotypes with MiXCR, one entry per CDR3 protein. The table lists roughly 240,000 distinct CDR3 sequences, approximately 16% of them singletons. The source material was blood. The receptor source for this set is a young woman with Graves' ophthalmopathy.

This clonotype was recorded many times. V and J are TRBV3-1 and TRBJ2-1, with TRBD2 as a possible D gene (7 bases). Germline CDR1 is LGHDT and CDR2 is YNNKEL (reference sequence). The CDR3 spans 15 residues. Trimming pared 1 base from V and 3 bases from J, leaving 10 bases between. The CDR3 is CASSQGGGLYNEQFF. In DNA, the CDR3 is TGTGCCAGCAGCCAAGGGGGGGGGCTCTACAATGAGCAGTTCTTC.

This clonotype has at least ten counts. CDR3 DNA sequence: TGTGCCAGCAGCCCCTCCGGCCACTTCTACGAGCAGTACTTC. This gives the protein CASSPSGHFYEQYF. This chain links TRBV7-9 with TRBJ2-7; no clear D. The V and J ends lost 5 bases and 3 bases respectively, with 14 bases between them. The CDR3 is made up of 14 amino acids. Germline CDR1 SEHNR, CDR2 FQNEAQ (reference sequence). The variable domain in full, completed from reference TRBV7-9 and TRBJ2-7, reads DTGVSQNPRHKITKRGQNVTFRCDPISEHNRLYWYRQTLGQGPEFLTYFQNEAQLEKSRLLSDRFSAERPKGSFSTLEIQRTEQGDSAMYLCASSPSGHFYEQYFGPGTRLTVT.

For the CDR3, the DNA is TGCAGTGCTAGAGATGTTGGGACAGGGGATAACTATGGCTACACCTTC. Amino acids: CSARDVGTGDNYGYTF. V usage is TRBV20-1 and J usage is TRBJ1-2, with 10 bases aligning to TRBD1. The junction had 5 bases not matched to a gene; V was cut back by 0 bases and J by 1 base. CDR1 and CDR2 (germline): DFQATT, SNEGSKA (reference sequence). This CDR3 contains 16 residues.

Many counts were recorded for this clonotype. The V gene is TRBV6-5, the J gene TRBJ1-1; D not resolved. The CDR3 is 14 residues long. Germline V gene sequence: CDR1 MNHEY, CDR2 SVGAGI. V was trimmed by 2 bases and J by 1 base, leaving 8 bases between them. CDR3 in DNA: TGTGCCAGCAGTTACAACCCCGGGAACACTGAAGCTTTCTTT. Amino acids: CASSYNPGNTEAFF.

Many counts were recorded for this clonotype. J is TRBJ2-5 and V is TRBV11-3, with 8 bases fitting TRBD2. The V segment lost 4 bases and the J segment 5 bases; nucleotides outside the gene matches: 0. The CDR3 consists of 12 residues. Per germline, CDR1 SGHNT and CDR2 YENEEA. The CDR3 region has the DNA TGTGCCAGCAGCTCTAGCGGGGAGACCCAGTACTTC. Translating it yields CASSSSGETQYF. Drawing the rest from reference TRBV11-3 and TRBJ2-5, the complete variable domain is EAGVVQSPRYKIIEKKQPVAFWCNPISGHNTLYWYLQNLGQGPELLIRYENEEAVDDSQLPKDRFSAERLKGVDSTLKIQPAELGDSAVYLCASSSSGETQYFGPGTRLLVL.

The sample holds many counts of this clonotype. The gene calls are TRBV6-2 or TRBV6-3 and TRBJ2-1; TRBD2 matches 10 bases. CDR3 length: 18 residues. V trimming: 2 bases; J trimming: 0 bases; junction bases outside the gene matches: 7. Per germline, CDR1 MNHEY and CDR2 SVGEGT. The CDR3 loop reads CASSYLLAGGVSYNEQFF. The CDR3 region has the DNA TGTGCCAGCAGTTACCTATTAGCGGGAGGAGTCTCCTACAATGAGCAGTTCTTC.

This clonotype occurred a few times. This may arise from a read error, as a much more abundant clone is one base away. The chain couples TRBV7-9 to TRBJ1-1; TRBD1 is a possible D gene (6 bases). The CDR3 spans 15 residues. CDR1 is SEHNR, CDR2 FQNEAQ, per germline (reference sequence). The CDR3 protein is CAGSLARTGDKGTFF. The DNA of the CDR3 is TGTGCCGGCAGCTTAGCCAGGACGGGGGACAAGGGGACTTTCTTT.

This clonotype was recorded many times. The gene calls are TRBV3-1 and TRBJ2-2; D unclear. The CDR3 sequence is 15 residues long. Trimming stripped 2 bases from V and 6 bases from J, with 13 bases between. Germline CDR1 and CDR2: LGHDT and YNNKEL (reference sequence). The CDR3 protein is CASSQWGGWPGELFF. The CDR3 region has the DNA TGTGCCAGCAGCCAATGGGGTGGTTGGCCCGGGGAGCTGTTTTTT.

Of note for this clonotype: A read error may explain this, as a much larger clone is one base away. The J gene is TRBJ1-3, the V gene TRBV18; no clear D gene. Germline V gene data show CDR1 as KGHSH and CDR2 as LQKENI. This CDR3 is 14 amino acids long. V lost 0 bases and J lost 4, with 7 bases in between. CDR3 sequence: CASSPPAEGNTIYF. The CDR3 DNA follows: TGTGCCAGCTCACCACCGGCAGAAGGAAACACCATATATTTT.

The chain joins TRBV20-1 to TRBJ2-5; 9 bases are a match to TRBD2. The CDR3 is 14 residues long. Trimming cost V 2 bases and J 1 base; bases outside gene matches: 2. Germline V CDR1 and CDR2: DFQATT, SNEGSKA (reference sequence). The CDR3 region is CSARLAGVQETQYF. The CDR3, as DNA: TGCAGTGCTAGATTAGCGGGAGTCCAAGAGACCCAGTACTTC.

This clonotype was counted at least ten times. V usage is TRBV20-1 and J usage is TRBJ2-1; 10 bases align to TRBD2. V shed 0 bases, J shed 2 bases, and the junction held 4 bases outside the gene matches. From germline, CDR1 is DFQATT and CDR2 SNEGSKA (reference sequence). The CDR3 is 16 amino acids. The CDR3 DNA reads TGCAGTGCTAGAGATACTAGCGGGATTACCTACAATGAGCAGTTCTTC. This sequence encodes CSARDTSGITYNEQFF.

This clonotype showed up many times. This chain joins TRBV12-3 or TRBV12-4 and TRBJ1-2, with 7 bases matching TRBD1. CDR3 size: 15 residues. V lost 6 bases to trimming and J lost 6 bases; unmatched junction nucleotides: 13. The CDR3 reads CASSETGRGGDGYTF. The CDR3 region has the DNA TGTGCCAGCAGCGAGACAGGGCGCGGGGGAGATGGCTACACCTTC.

The chain carries TRBV2 and TRBJ2-3; D is possibly TRBD1 (7 bases). CDR3 length equals 13 residues. V lost 9 bases to trimming and J lost 6 bases, with 16 bases between them. CDR1 is SNHLY and CDR2 is FYNNEI in the germline V gene. The CDR3 reads CASFRRGRDTQYF. CDR3 in DNA: TGTGCCAGTTTTAGGAGGGGGCGTGATACGCAGTATTTT.

This clonotype was detected many times. The genes are TRBV2 and TRBJ2-4, with D perhaps matching TRBD1 or TRBD2 (6 bases each). V was clipped by 8 bases and J by 7 bases, with 15 bases between them. Germline CDR1 and CDR2: SNHLY and FYNNEI. This CDR3 region has 13 residues. CDR3 nucleotide sequence: TGTGCCAGCGCAGTAGGGGGGTGGAACATTCAGTACTTC. Protein: CASAVGGWNIQYF. Full variable domain (remainder filled in from reference TRBV2 and TRBJ2-4): EPEVTQTPSHQVTQMGQEVILRCVPISNHLYFYWYRQILGQKVEFLVSFYNNEISEKSEIFDDQFSVERPDGSNFTLKIRSTKLEDSAMYFCASAVGGWNIQYFGAGTRLSVL.

This clonotype was recorded many times. The rearrangement uses TRBV12-3 or TRBV12-4 and TRBJ1-1; D may be TRBD1 (5 bases). This CDR3 is 15 amino acids long. V lost 1 base and J 0 bases, leaving 9 bases between the germline ends. CDR3 in amino acids: CASSLGGTVNTEAFF. The CDR3 DNA reads as TGTGCCAGCAGTTTAGGAGGGACGGTGAACACTGAAGCTTTCTTT.

Remarks on this clonotype: The conserved phenylalanine or tryptophan normally closing the CDR3 is absent here, so this likely arose from a read error. The chain uses TRBV5-5 and TRBJ1-1; D ambiguous. V was shortened by 4 bases and J by 1 base, with 11 bases between the two germline ends. This CDR3 has 14 amino acids. Germline V gives CDR1 SGHKS, CDR2 YYEKEE (reference sequence). The CDR3 bases are TGTGCCAGCAGCCTGAGGACGGGGAACACTGAAGCTTTCCTT. Protein: CASSLRTGNTEAFL.

This clonotype was detected ten times or more. The chain employs TRBV9 and TRBJ2-1, with 7 positions matching TRBD1. Germline trimming cut 3 bases from V and 0 bases from J; bases unmatched to any gene: 6. CDR1 and CDR2 (germline): SGDLS, YYNGEE. The CDR3 is made up of 16 amino acids. The CDR3 sequence is CASSDWAGGSYNEQFF. The CDR3 DNA sequence: TGTGCCAGCAGCGACTGGGCAGGGGGCTCCTACAATGAGCAGTTCTTC.

At least ten counts were recorded for this clonotype. The V call is TRBV6-2 or TRBV6-3, the J call TRBJ2-7, with 11 bases fitting TRBD2. Germline CDR1 and CDR2: MNHEY and SVGEGT. V lost 6 bases and J lost 0; bases outside the gene matches: 7. The CDR3 spans 16 residues. CDR3 coding DNA: TGTGCCAGCAGAACCAGACTAGCGGGGAGCTCCTACGAGCAGTACTTC. As protein: CASRTRLAGSSYEQYF.

This clonotype occurred many times. The gene calls are TRBV11-2 and TRBJ1-2, with a possible D match to TRBD1 (5 bases). Germline-derived CDR1 and CDR2 are SGHAT and FQNNGV. The CDR3 spans 12 residues. V shed 8 bases and J shed 4 bases, with 11 bases lying between them. CDR3 sequence (DNA): TGTGCCAGCGGGTCTACAGGCTATGGCTACACCTTC. Translated: CASGSTGYGYTF. The full variable domain, completed using reference TRBV11-2 and TRBJ1-2, is EAGVAQSPRYKIIEKRQSVAFWCNPISGHATLYWYQQILGQGPKLLIQFQNNGVVDDSQLPKDRFSAERLKGVDSTLKIQPAKLEDSAVYLCASGSTGYGYTFGSGTRLTVV.

This clonotype was observed many times. The chain has TRBV11-2 and TRBJ2-1; maybe TRBD1 (5 bases). V was shortened by 0 bases and J by 3 bases, with 9 bases between the two germline ends. The CDR3 contains 15 residues. CDR1 and CDR2 (germline): SGHAT, FQNNGV. CDR3 sequence: CASSLEGRLYNEQFF. The CDR3 nucleotides are TGTGCCAGCAGCTTAGAGGGGCGGCTCTACAATGAGCAGTTCTTC.

This clonotype came up many times. This chain joins TRBV2 and TRBJ2-7, with TRBD1 identical over 9 bases. There are 14 residues in the CDR3. V gave up 6 bases and J gave up 3 bases; unmatched junction bases: 6. Germline CDR1 reads SNHLY; CDR2 reads FYNNEI. The chain's CDR3 is CASRTGTGNYEQYF. CDR3 coding DNA: TGTGCCAGCAGGACCGGGACAGGGAACTACGAGCAGTACTTC.

This clonotype was counted at least ten times. The chain joins TRBV29-1 to TRBJ2-6; no clear D. This CDR3 has 12 amino acids. Trimming pared 4 bases from V and 4 bases from J, leaving 5 bases between. Germline V CDR1 and CDR2: SQVTM, ANQGSEA. CDR3 DNA sequence: TGCAGCGTTGTCTGGGGGGCCAACGTCCTGACTTTC. It yields the protein CSVVWGANVLTF. Full variable domain (outside the CDR3, taken from reference TRBV29-1 and TRBJ2-6): SAVISQKPSRDICQRGTSLTIQCQVDSQVTMMFWYRQQPGQSLTLIATANQGSEATYESGFVIDKFPISRPNLTFSTLTVSNMSPEDSSIYLCSVVWGANVLTFGAGSRLTVL.

This clonotype was observed a few times. Just one base apart from a much larger clone, this may be a read error. J is TRBJ2-5 and V is TRBV20-1; tentative D call: TRBD1 (5 bases). Germline CDR1 DFQATT, CDR2 SNEGSKA (reference sequence). Trimming took off 3 bases at V and 6 bases at J, with 11 bases between the two ends. The CDR3 length is 12 residues. For the CDR3, the DNA is TGCAGTGCTAGCCTGACAGAAAAGACCCAGTACTTC. Its translation: CSASLTEKTQYF.

Ten or more counts support this clonotype. V and J are TRBV6-1 and TRBJ1-1; D is uncertain. The germline V gene has CDR1 MNHNS and CDR2 SASEGT. The germline V and J ends were trimmed by 7 bases and 2 bases, with 11 bases remaining between them. CDR3 length equals 13 residues. CDR3 sequence: CASTYTVNTEAFF. The CDR3 DNA follows: TGTGCCAGCACCTATACAGTTAACACTGAAGCTTTCTTT.

This clonotype was counted once. With a much larger clone just one base away, this may be a read error. V and J are TRBV9 and TRBJ1-3; D is unresolved. This CDR3 comprises 14 residues. V gave up 5 bases and J gave up 2 bases, with 11 bases separating them. Looked up from germline, CDR1 is SGDLS and CDR2 is YYNGEE. This CDR3 reads CASRVGSTGNTIYF. The CDR3 nucleotides are TGTGCCAGCAGGGTGGGGAGCACTGGAAACACCATATATTTT.

This clonotype was seen once. The V gene is TRBV28, the J gene TRBJ2-5, with TRBD2 matching 15 bases. The CDR3 loop spans 16 amino acids. Trimming removed 6 bases from V and 2 bases from J; junction bases left unmatched: 4. Germline lookup yields CDR1 MDHEN and CDR2 SYDVKM. CDR3 in DNA: TGTGCCAGCAGACCCGGGACTAGCGGGGGGCAAGAGACCCAGTACTTC. Protein sequence: CASRPGTSGGQETQYF.